The rows below give T cell receptor beta chains drawn from one sample of a study of shared clonotypes between healthy human individuals. Repertoires were generated with immunoSEQ multiplex PCR, while TCRdb's copy carries only in-frame clones and drops some. The sample carries around 600,000 clones, nearly 98% recorded once. Sequencing was carried out using naive CD8+ T cells sorted from blood. These receptors all stem from a young man in good health. Each CDR3 is given with its conserved first and last residue. A D gene is named only where the DNA matches it firmly. The size field is filled for only some rows; it gives once, few, many or a size class.

d_call j_call clone_size v_call cdr3_aa cdr3_nt
. TRBJ2-7 . TRBV4-3 CASSQDSAPTYEQYF TGCGCCAGCAGCCAAGATTCAGCGCCGACCTACGAGCAGTACTTC
. TRBJ2-3 . TRBV9 CASSVGGRSTDTQYF TGTGCCAGCAGCGTAGGAGGACGGAGCACAGATACGCAGTATTTT
TRBD1 TRBJ1-1 . TRBV7-2 CASSLAWTGERTEAFF TGTGCCAGCAGCTTAGCGTGGACAGGGGAACGGACTGAAGCTTTCTTT
. TRBJ2-5 . TRBV27 CASSLLGEGETQYF TGTGCCAGCAGCTTACTGGGAGAGGGAGAGACCCAGTACTTC
TRBD2 TRBJ2-5 . TRBV27 CASSSGLAGVNQYF TGTGCCAGCAGTTCGGGACTAGCGGGAGTAAATCAGTACTTC
. TRBJ2-3 . TRBV5-4 CASSLQGGGSTDTQYF TGTGCCAGCAGCTTACAGGGGGGGGGAAGCACAGATACGCAGTATTTT
. TRBJ1-1 once TRBV19 CASRLSSGDTEAFF TGTGCCAGTAGGCTCTCTTCGGGGGACACTGAAGCTTTCTTT
. TRBJ2-2 . TRBV5-1 CASSLEIVNTGELFF TGCGCCAGCAGCTTGGAAATAGTGAACACCGGGGAGCTGTTTTTT
TRBD1 TRBJ1-1 . TRBV10-2 CASSESTGALEAFF TGCGCCAGCAGTGAGTCGACAGGGGCTTTAGAAGCTTTCTTT
. TRBJ2-1 once TRBV5-6 CASSLVRREGLWGYNEQFF TGTGCCAGCAGCTTGGTTCGACGGGAAGGCCTCTGGGGCTACAATGAGCAGTTCTTC
. TRBJ1-1 . TRBV7-7 CASSLVSGFDTEAFF TGTGCCAGCAGCTTAGTGAGTGGGTTTGACACTGAAGCTTTCTTT
. TRBJ2-7 . TRBV4-1 CASSVSSGYEQYF TGCGCCAGCAGCGTCAGTAGTGGCTACGAGCAGTACTTC
. TRBJ2-7 . TRBV27 CASSLGGTSYEQYF TGTGCCAGCAGTTTAGGGGGGACGTCCTACGAGCAGTACTTC